This T cell receptor (beta chain) derives from a study of OX40 agonist ivuxolimab in advanced cancers. The cohort excluded patients with autoimmune disease history or systemic immunosuppression. Using immunoSEQ multiplex PCR, the repertoire was profiled, and TCRdb retains in-frame clones only, with some absent. The sample lists approximately 50,000 clones, roughly 89% occurring once. V lost 4 bases to trimming and J lost 3 bases; unmatched junction nucleotides: 6. CDR1 and CDR2 from the germline V gene are SGHRS and YFSETQ. CDR3 length: 14 residues. This chain links TRBV5-1 with TRBJ2-7; 8 positions agree with TRBD1. Sequencing was performed on CD4+ or CD8+ T cells sorted from blood, taken in a trial of the OX40 agonist ivuxolimab. The clonotype comes from an adult with an advanced solid tumor such as melanoma, head and neck, liver or kidney cancer. As DNA, the CDR3 is TGCGCCAGCAGCGCCTCAACAGGGGGCTACGAGCAGTACTTC. This sequence encodes CASSASTGGYEQYF.